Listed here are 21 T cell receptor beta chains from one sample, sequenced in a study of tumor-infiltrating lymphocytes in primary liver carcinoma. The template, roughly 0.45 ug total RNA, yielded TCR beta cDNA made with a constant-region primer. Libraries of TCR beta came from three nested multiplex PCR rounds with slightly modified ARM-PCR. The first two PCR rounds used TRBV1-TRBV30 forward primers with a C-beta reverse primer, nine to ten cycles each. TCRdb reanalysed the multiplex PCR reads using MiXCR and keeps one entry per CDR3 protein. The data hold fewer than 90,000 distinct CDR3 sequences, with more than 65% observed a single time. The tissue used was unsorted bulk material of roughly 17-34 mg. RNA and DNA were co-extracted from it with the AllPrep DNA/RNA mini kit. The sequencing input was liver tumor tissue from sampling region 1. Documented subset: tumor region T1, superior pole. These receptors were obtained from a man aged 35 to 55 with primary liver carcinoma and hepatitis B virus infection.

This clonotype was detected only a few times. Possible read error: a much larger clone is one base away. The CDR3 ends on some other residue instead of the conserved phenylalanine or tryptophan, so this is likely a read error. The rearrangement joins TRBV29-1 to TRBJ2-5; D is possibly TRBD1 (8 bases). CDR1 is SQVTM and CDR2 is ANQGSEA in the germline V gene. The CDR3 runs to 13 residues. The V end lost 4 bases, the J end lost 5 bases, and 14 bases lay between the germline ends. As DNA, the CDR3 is TGCAGCGTTGGAGGACAGGGAGGGGAGACCCAGTACTCC. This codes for CSVGGQGGETQYS.

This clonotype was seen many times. The CDR3 is CASSLDGGEQYF. Here the CDR3 DNA reads TGTGCCAGCAGTTTGGATGGGGGCGAGCAGTACTTC. J is TRBJ2-7 and V is TRBV28, with D possibly called TRBD1 or TRBD2 (5 bases each). The V end lost 3 bases, the J end lost 6 bases, and 9 bases lay between the germline ends. Per the germline V gene, CDR1 is MDHEN and CDR2 is SYDVKM. The CDR3 is 12 amino acids. The complete variable domain, with remaining parts taken from reference TRBV28 and TRBJ2-7, reads DVKVTQSSRYLVKRTGEKVFLECVQDMDHENMFWYRQDPGLGLRLIYFSYDVKMKEKGDIPEGYSVSREKKERFSLILESASTNQTSMYLCASSLDGGEQYFGPGTRLTVT.

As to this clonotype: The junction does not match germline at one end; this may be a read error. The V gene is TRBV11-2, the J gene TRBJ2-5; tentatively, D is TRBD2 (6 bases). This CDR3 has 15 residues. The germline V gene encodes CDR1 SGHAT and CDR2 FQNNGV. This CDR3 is CASSDLTRTGETQYF. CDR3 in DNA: TGTGCCAGCAGCGACCTGACAAGAACGGGAGAGACTCAGTACTTC.

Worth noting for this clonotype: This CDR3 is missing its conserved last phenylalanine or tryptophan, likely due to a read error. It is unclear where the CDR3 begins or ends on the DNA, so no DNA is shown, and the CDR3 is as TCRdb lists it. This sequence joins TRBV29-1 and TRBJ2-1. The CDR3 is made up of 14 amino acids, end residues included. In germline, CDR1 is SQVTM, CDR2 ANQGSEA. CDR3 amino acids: CSVEGHDPNNEQFL.

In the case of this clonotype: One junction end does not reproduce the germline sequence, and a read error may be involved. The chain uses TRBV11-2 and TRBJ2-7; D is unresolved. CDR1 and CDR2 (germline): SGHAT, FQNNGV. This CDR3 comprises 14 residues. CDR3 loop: CASSLTYGAYERYF. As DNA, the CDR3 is TGTGCCAGCAGCTTAACATACGGAGCCTACGAGCGGTACTTC.

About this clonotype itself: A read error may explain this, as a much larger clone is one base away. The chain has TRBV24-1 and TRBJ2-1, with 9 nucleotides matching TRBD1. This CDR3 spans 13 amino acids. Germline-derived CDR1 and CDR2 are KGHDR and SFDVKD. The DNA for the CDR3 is TGTGCCACCGGGACAGGGAGTCTAGTCGAGCAGTCCTTC. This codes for CATGTGSLVEQSF.

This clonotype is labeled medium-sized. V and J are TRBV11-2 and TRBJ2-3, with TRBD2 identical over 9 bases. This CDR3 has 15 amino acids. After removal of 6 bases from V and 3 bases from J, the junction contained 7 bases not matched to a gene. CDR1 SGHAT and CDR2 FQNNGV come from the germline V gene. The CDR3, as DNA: TGTGCCAGCAGAAGGGCTAGCGGGAATACAGATACGCAGTATTTT. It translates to CASRRASGNTDTQYF.

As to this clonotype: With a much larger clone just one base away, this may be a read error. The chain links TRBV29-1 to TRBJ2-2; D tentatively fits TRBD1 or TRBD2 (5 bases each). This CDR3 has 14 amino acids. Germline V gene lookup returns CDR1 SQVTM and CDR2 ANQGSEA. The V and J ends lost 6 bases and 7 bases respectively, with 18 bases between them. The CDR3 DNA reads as TGCAGCGTGCCTACGGGGCAGAAGGACGGGGAGCTGTTTTTT. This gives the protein CSVPTGQKDGELFF.

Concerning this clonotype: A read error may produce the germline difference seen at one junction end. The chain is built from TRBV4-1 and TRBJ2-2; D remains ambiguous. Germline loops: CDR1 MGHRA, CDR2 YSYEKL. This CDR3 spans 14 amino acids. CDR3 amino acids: CARSQNSNTEELFF. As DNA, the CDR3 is TGCGCCAGAAGCCAAAACTCGAACACCGAGGAGCTGTTTTTT.

CDR3 bases: TGTGCCAGCAGTTACAGCACGCATAGCGTGAGCAACGAGCAGTACTTC. It specifies CASSYSTHSVSNEQYF. The rearrangement uses TRBV6-6 and TRBJ2-7; tentative D call: TRBD2 (5 bases). The CDR3 covers 16 residues. From germline, CDR1 is MNHNY and CDR2 SVGAGI (reference sequence). V lost 2 bases to trimming and J lost 5 bases, with 19 bases between them.

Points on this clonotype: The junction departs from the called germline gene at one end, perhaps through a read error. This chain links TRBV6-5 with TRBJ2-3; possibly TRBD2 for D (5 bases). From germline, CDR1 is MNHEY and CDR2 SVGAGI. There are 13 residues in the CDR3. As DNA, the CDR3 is TGTGCCGGCAGTTCAAGCGATGGGGAGACGCAGTATTTT. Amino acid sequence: CAGSSSDGETQYF.

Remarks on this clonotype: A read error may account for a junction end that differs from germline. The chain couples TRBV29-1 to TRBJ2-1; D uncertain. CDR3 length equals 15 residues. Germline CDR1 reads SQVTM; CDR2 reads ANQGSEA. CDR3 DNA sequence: TGCAGCGTGGGGTCTCCTTCCAGCTTCTACAAAGAGCAGTCCTTC. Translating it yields CSVGSPSSFYKEQSF.

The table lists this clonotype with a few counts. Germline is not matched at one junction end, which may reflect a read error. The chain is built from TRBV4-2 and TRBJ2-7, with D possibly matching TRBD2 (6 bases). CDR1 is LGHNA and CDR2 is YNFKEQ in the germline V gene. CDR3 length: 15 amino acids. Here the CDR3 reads CTSSQAITSRTEQYF. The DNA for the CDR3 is TGTACCAGCAGCCAAGCGATAACTAGCAGGACCGAGCAGTACTTC.

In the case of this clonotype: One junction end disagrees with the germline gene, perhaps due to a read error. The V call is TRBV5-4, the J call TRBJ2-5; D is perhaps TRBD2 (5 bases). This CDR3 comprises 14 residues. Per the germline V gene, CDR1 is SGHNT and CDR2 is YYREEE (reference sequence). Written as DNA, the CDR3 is TGTGCCAGCAGCGCCCGGGATAGGGAAGAGATCCAGTACTTC. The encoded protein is CASSARDREEIQYF.

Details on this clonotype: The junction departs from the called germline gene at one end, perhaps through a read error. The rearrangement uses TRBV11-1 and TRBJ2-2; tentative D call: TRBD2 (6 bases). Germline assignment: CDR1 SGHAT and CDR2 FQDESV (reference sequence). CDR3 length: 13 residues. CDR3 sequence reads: CASSLLVGGELSF. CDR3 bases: TGTGCCAGTAGCTTACTAGTCGGCGGGGAGCTGTCTTTT. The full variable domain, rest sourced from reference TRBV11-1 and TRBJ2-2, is EAEVAQSPRYKITEKSQAVAFWCDPISGHATLYWYRQILGQGPELLVQFQDESVVDDSQLPKDRFSAERLKGVDSTLKIQPAELGDSAMYLCASSLLVGGELSFGEGSRLTVL.

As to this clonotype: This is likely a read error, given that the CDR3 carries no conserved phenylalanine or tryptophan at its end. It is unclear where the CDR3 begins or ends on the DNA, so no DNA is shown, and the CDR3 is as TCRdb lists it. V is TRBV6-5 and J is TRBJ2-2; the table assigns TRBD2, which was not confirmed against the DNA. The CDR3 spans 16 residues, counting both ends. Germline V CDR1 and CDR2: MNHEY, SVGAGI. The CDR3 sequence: CASSSSSGRTSGELFS.

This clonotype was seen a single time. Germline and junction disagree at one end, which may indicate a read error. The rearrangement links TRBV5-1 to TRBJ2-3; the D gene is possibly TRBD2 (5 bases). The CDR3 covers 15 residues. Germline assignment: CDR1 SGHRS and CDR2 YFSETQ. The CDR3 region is CTSSLASRSTDTQYF. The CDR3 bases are TGCACCAGCAGCTTGGCTAGCAGGAGCACAGATACGCAGTATTTT.

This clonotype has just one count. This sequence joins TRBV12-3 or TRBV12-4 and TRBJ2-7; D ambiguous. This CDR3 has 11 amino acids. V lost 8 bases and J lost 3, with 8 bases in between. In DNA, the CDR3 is TGTGCCAGCGGTACTCACTACGAGCAGTACTTC. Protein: CASGTHYEQYF.

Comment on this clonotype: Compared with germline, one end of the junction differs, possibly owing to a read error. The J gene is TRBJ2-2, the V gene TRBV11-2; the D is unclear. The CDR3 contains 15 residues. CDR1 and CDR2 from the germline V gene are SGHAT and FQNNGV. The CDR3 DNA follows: TGTGCCAACAGCTCCCAGACAACGAACACCGGTGAGCTGTTTTTT. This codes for CANSSQTTNTGELFF. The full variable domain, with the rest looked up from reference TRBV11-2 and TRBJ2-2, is EAGVAQSPRYKIIEKRQSVAFWCNPISGHATLYWYQQILGQGPKLLIQFQNNGVVDDSQLPKDRFSAERLKGVDSTLKIQPAKLEDSAVYLCANSSQTTNTGELFFGEGSRLTVL.

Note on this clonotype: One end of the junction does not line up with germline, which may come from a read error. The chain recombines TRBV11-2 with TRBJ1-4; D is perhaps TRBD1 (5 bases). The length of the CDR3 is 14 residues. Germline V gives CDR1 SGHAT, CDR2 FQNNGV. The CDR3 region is CASCLEVGDEKLFF. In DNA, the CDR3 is TGTGCCAGCTGCCTAGAGGTTGGGGACGAAAAACTGTTTTTC.

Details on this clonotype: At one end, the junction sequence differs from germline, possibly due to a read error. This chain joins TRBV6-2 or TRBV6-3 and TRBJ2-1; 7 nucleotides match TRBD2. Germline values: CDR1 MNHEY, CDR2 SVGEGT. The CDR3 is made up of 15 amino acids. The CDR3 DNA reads TGTGCGAGCAGTGACGCTAGCGGAGGATACAATGAGCAGTTCTTC. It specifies CASSDASGGYNEQFF.